The present T cell receptor (beta chain) was sequenced within a study of shared clonotypes between healthy human individuals. Of note for this clone: The antigen remains undetermined.

It was around 300 ng DNA, roughly 28,000 T cell genomes, that went into each replicate PCR of unsorted PBMC. Per the authors' pipeline: Filtering differed because ImmunoSEQ produced junction-only sequences that carried no quality scores. Sequencing used immunoSEQ multiplex PCR; TCRdb keeps in-frame clones, though not all of them. V, J and clone size are taken as reported in that table, and D and trimming were inferred from the DNA itself. The table has 470,000 or so clones, 81% seen once; the top ten hold 10% to 15%. General observations from the study: Deeper or shallower sequencing was expected to change how clonotypes are shared among donors. Few donors restricted represented genetic and exposure-history diversity.

The TCR originated in a woman aged 40 to 50 in good health. Some clones in this sample may be carry-over from other donors' samples. Sequencing input: PBMCs.

DNA for the CDR3: TGTGCCAGCAGTTTATTGAGCAGGAACTATGGCTACACCTTC. Translated: CASSLLSRNYGYTF. The V and J genes are TRBV28 and TRBJ1-2, with D uncertain. Germline lookup yields CDR1 MDHEN and CDR2 SYDVKM. The V gene lost 1 base and the J gene lost 2 bases, with 8 bases spanning the gap. This CDR3 contains 14 residues.